These 23 T cell receptor beta chains were sequenced from one sample in a study of blood T cell repertoires in COVID-19. The assay was immunoSEQ multiplex PCR, and TCRdb's table has in-frame clones only and misses some. Of 200,000 to 250,000 clones in the sample, roughly 84% were seen once. The sequenced sample consisted of peripheral blood. The receptors were gathered from a woman of 80 years or more with acute or convalescent COVID-19.

The V gene is TRBV7-2, the J gene TRBJ2-3; 9 bases align to TRBD2. The CDR3 has 14 residues. The germline CDR1 and CDR2 sequences are SGHTA and FQGNSA. Germline trimming cut 7 bases from V and 5 bases from J; bases unmatched to any gene: 7. CDR3 in DNA: TGTGCCAGCACCACGGGACTAGCTGGAGATACGCAGTATTTT. Translated, it gives CASTTGLAGDTQYF.

The gene calls are TRBV30 and TRBJ1-4, with D perhaps TRBD1 (5 bases). Trimming shortened V by 0 bases and J by 8 bases, and 13 bases separated the two germline ends. Germline loops: CDR1 GTSNPN, CDR2 SVGIG (reference sequence). This CDR3 contains 14 residues. Written as DNA, the CDR3 is TGTGCCTGGAGTGTGGCAGGGCTTAAGGAAAAACTGTTTTTT. Its translation is CAWSVAGLKEKLFF.

A word on this clone: Its ends do not fully match the called genes, so a read error is possible. The rearrangement links TRBV27 to TRBJ2-1; 8 nucleotides align to TRBD1. The CDR3 is 11 amino acids. Germline CDR1 MNHEY, CDR2 SMNVEV (reference sequence). CDR3 sequence: CASSPGQGWVF. The CDR3 nucleotides are TGTGCCAGCAGCCCTGGACAGGGATGGGTCTTC.

This clone was recorded once. The chain has TRBV19 and TRBJ2-7; D is uncertain. CDR1 and CDR2 from the germline V gene are LNHDA and SQIVND (reference sequence). V was shortened by 3 bases and J by 0 bases, with 12 bases between the two germline ends. This CDR3 region has 15 residues. The CDR3 bases are TGTGCCAGTAGTATGTCCCCCTCGAGCTCCTACGAGCAGTACTTC. Its translation: CASSMSPSSSYEQYF.

The gene calls are TRBV11-3 and TRBJ1-2, with D tentatively TRBD1 (6 bases). CDR3 length: 15 amino acids. The V gene lost 4 bases and the J gene lost 7 bases, with 19 bases spanning the gap. Germline V gene lookup returns CDR1 SGHNT and CDR2 YENEEA. The CDR3 bases are TGTGCCAGCAGCTCTTCCGGGACATCCACCGGTGGCTACACCTTC. Protein: CASSSSGTSTGGYTF.

The genes are TRBV24-1 and TRBJ1-2; 7 positions agree with TRBD1. Germline assignment: CDR1 KGHDR and CDR2 SFDVKD. J was trimmed by 1 base and V by 4 bases; bases with no gene match: 5. This CDR3 has 15 residues. The CDR3 loop is CATSEGTADNYGYTF. CDR3 nucleotides: TGTGCCACCAGTGAGGGGACAGCGGATAACTATGGCTACACCTTC.

A few counts support this clone. This rearrangement joins TRBV4-2 to TRBJ1-2, with TRBD1 matching 10 bases. The V gene's germline CDR1 is LGHNA and CDR2 YNFKEQ. V trimming: 0 bases; J trimming: 1 base; junction bases outside the gene matches: 5. CDR3 length: 17 residues. The CDR3 spells CASSQEPRDRGNYGYTF. The CDR3 DNA sequence: TGTGCCAGCAGCCAAGAGCCCAGGGACAGGGGTAACTATGGCTACACCTTC.

This chain uses TRBV24-1 with TRBJ2-3; 13 positions match TRBD2. V shed 4 bases and J 7 bases; nucleotides not matched to a gene: 7. The length of the CDR3 is 16 residues. Germline V lookup: CDR1 KGHDR, CDR2 SFDVKD. CDR3 DNA: TGTGCCACCAGTGACCCAAGACTAGCGGGGGGCCATACGCAGTATTTT. Translation: CATSDPRLAGGHTQYF.

This chain joins TRBV7-9 and TRBJ2-1; 8 bases match TRBD2. Germline V gene lookup returns CDR1 SEHNR and CDR2 FQNEAQ (reference sequence). Germline trimming cut 5 bases from V and 5 bases from J; bases unmatched to any gene: 8. The CDR3 covers 15 residues. The CDR3 reads CASSPRGGPHNEQFF. The CDR3 DNA reads TGTGCCAGCAGCCCCCGGGGGGGTCCCCACAATGAGCAGTTCTTC.

The V gene is TRBV13, the J gene TRBJ1-3; 7 nucleotides match TRBD1. V gave up 5 bases and J gave up 2 bases; unmatched junction bases: 6. CDR3 length: 15 residues. Germline V gene data show CDR1 as PRHDT and CDR2 as FYEKMQ (reference sequence). DNA of the CDR3: TGTGCCAGCAGCCTTTATGGGACAGCTGGAAACACCATATATTTT. Translating gives CASSLYGTAGNTIYF.

This chain uses TRBV3-1 (or the pseudogene TRBV3-2) with TRBJ1-1, with 8 bases fitting TRBD1. CDR3 length: 13 amino acids. The germline gives CDR1 LGHDT, CDR2 YNNKEL (reference sequence). The junction had 5 bases not matched to a gene; V was cut back by 2 bases and J by 9 bases. The CDR3 loop reads CASSQSDRVKAFF. The DNA of the CDR3 is TGTGCCAGCAGCCAATCGGACAGGGTAAAAGCTTTCTTT.

The J gene is TRBJ2-1, the V gene TRBV4-2, with 12 nucleotides matching TRBD2. After removal of 0 bases from V and 13 bases from J, the junction contained 13 bases not matched to a gene. Germline values: CDR1 LGHNA, CDR2 YNFKEQ. The CDR3 covers 17 residues. CDR3 protein: CASSQDPRASGGGSQFF. DNA for the CDR3: TGTGCCAGCAGCCAAGATCCAAGGGCTAGCGGGGGGGGTTCACAGTTCTTC.

In nucleotides, the CDR3 is TGTGCCAGCAGCTTAAGGAGGGGTGGTAATTCACCCCTCCACTTT. Translating it yields CASSLRRGGNSPLHF. V is TRBV11-2 and J is TRBJ1-6; D is perhaps TRBD1 (5 bases). Trimming left V 2 bases short and J 6 bases short, with 11 bases between. This CDR3 has 15 residues. Germline V gene sequence: CDR1 SGHAT, CDR2 FQNNGV.

Written as DNA, the CDR3 is TGTGCCAGCAGTTCCCTTAGCGGGGTAAGCTCCTACGAGCAGTACTTC. Its translation is CASSSLSGVSSYEQYF. This rearrangement joins TRBV6-5 to TRBJ2-7, with 8 bases identical to TRBD2. Germline V CDR1 and CDR2: MNHEY, SVGAGI. The CDR3 extends over 16 amino acids. J gave up 0 bases and V 4 bases, and 8 bases lay outside the gene matches.

The chain joins TRBV10-2 to TRBJ1-2; D unresolved. The germline V gene has CDR1 WSHSY and CDR2 SAAADI. Between the trimmed V and J ends, which lost 2 bases and 0 bases, there was a span of 16 bases. The CDR3 has 17 amino acids. The CDR3 here is CASSEEVAALTNYGYTF. CDR3 nucleotides: TGCGCCAGCAGTGAGGAAGTGGCGGCGCTCACTAACTATGGCTACACCTTC.

V and J are TRBV12-3 or TRBV12-4 and TRBJ2-7; D is uncertain. There are 12 residues in the CDR3. Trimming took 5 bases from V and 2 from J, leaving 7 bases between them. Written as DNA, the CDR3 is TGTGCCAGCAGTCAAATCCCCTACGAGCAGTACTTC. This translates into CASSQIPYEQYF.

This clone occurred a few times. The chain employs TRBV3-1 (or the pseudogene TRBV3-2) and TRBJ1-6, with 9 bases lining up with TRBD1. Germline CDR1 and CDR2: LGHDT and YNNKEL (reference sequence). The V segment lost 4 bases and the J segment 4 bases; nucleotides outside the gene matches: 5. The CDR3 totals 16 residues. This CDR3 is CASSLRTGVYNSPLHF. The DNA for the CDR3 is TGTGCCAGCAGCCTTAGGACAGGGGTTTATAATTCACCCCTCCACTTT.

This chain joins TRBV7-2 and TRBJ1-1; D call uncertain. Trimming pared 4 bases from V and 1 base from J, leaving 10 bases between. There are 14 residues in the CDR3. Germline V CDR1 and CDR2: SGHTA, FQGNSA. The CDR3 reads CASSYGRGNTEAFF. CDR3 bases: TGTGCCAGCAGCTACGGACGGGGGAACACTGAAGCTTTCTTT.

V is TRBV6-5 and J is TRBJ1-1, with 9 bases fitting TRBD1. The germline V gene encodes CDR1 MNHEY and CDR2 SVGAGI. This CDR3 has 13 residues. J gave up 11 bases and V 0 bases, and 4 bases lay outside the gene matches. CDR3 sequence: CASSYSGQGRAFF. In DNA, the CDR3 is TGTGCCAGCAGTTACTCGGGACAGGGTCGGGCTTTCTTT.

This chain links TRBV2 with TRBJ1-1; a weak D match, TRBD1 (5 bases). The CDR3 has 14 amino acids. Trimming stripped 6 bases from V and 4 bases from J, with 15 bases between. Per germline, CDR1 SNHLY and CDR2 FYNNEI. In nucleotides, the CDR3 is TGTGCCAGCAGGCCCCGTGGCAGGGTCACTGAAGCTTTCTTT. The encoded protein is CASRPRGRVTEAFF.

This clone has more than one count but fewer than ten. The V and J genes are TRBV5-4 and TRBJ2-1, with D possibly being TRBD1 (6 bases). Trimming cost V 2 bases and J 8 bases, with 11 bases left between them. Per the germline V gene, CDR1 is SGHNT and CDR2 is YYREEE (reference sequence). The CDR3 runs 13 residues. CDR3 protein: CASSFARGHEQFF. The CDR3 region has the DNA TGTGCCAGCAGCTTTGCCAGGGGCCATGAGCAGTTCTTC. The variable domain in full, completed from reference TRBV5-4 and TRBJ2-1, reads ETGVTQSPTHLIKTRGQQVTLRCSSQSGHNTVSWYQQALGQGPQFIFQYYREEENGRGNFPPRFSGLQFPNYSSELNVNALELDDSALYLCASSFARGHEQFFGPGTRLTVL.

The chain joins TRBV3-1 (or the pseudogene TRBV3-2) to TRBJ1-2; 7 bases fit TRBD1. V lost 0 bases and J lost 2; bases outside the gene matches: 9. Per the germline V gene, CDR1 is LGHDT and CDR2 is YNNKEL (reference sequence). The CDR3 length is 17 residues. CDR3 region: CASSQDFGTDKNYGYTF. Here the CDR3 DNA reads TGTGCCAGCAGCCAAGACTTCGGGACAGATAAGAACTATGGCTACACCTTC.

This chain links TRBV24-1 with TRBJ2-1, with no clear D. Germline V gives CDR1 KGHDR, CDR2 SFDVKD. This CDR3 has 13 amino acids. The germline V and J ends were trimmed by 6 bases and 10 bases, with 15 bases remaining between them. The CDR3 DNA is TGTGCCACCAGTTTTCGCGTAAACGGGGAGCAGTTCTTC. Translating it yields CATSFRVNGEQFF.